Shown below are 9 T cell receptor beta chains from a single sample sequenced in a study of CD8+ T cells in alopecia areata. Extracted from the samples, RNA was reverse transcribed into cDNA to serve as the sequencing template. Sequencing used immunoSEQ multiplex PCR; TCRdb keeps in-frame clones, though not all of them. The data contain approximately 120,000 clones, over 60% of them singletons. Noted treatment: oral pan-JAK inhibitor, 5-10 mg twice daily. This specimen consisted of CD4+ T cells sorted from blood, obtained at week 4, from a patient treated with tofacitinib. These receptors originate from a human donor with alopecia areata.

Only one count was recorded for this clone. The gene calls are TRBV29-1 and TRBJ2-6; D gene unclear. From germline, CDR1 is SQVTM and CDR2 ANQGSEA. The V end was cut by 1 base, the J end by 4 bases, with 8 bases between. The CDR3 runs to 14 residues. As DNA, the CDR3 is TGCAGCGTTGAAGGGGTAGCCGGGGCCAACGTCCTGACTTTC. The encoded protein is CSVEGVAGANVLTF.

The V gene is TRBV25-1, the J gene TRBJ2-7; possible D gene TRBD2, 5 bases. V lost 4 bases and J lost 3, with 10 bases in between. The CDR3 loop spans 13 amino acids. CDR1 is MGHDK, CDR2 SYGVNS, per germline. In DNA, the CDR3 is TGTGCCAGCAGTGTACCCGGACTCTACGAGCAGTACTTC. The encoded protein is CASSVPGLYEQYF.

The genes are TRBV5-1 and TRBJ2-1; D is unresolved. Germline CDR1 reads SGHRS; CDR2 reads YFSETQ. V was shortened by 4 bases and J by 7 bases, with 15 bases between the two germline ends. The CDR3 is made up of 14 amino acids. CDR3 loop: CASSASSSVNEQFF. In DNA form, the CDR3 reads TGCGCCAGCAGCGCCAGTTCGTCGGTTAATGAGCAGTTCTTC.

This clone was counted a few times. CDR3 sequence reads: CSVVLGGRQETQYF. The CDR3 DNA sequence: TGCAGCGTTGTTTTAGGGGGACGGCAAGAGACCCAGTACTTC. This sequence joins TRBV29-1 and TRBJ2-5; D might be TRBD1 (6 bases). The CDR3 runs 14 residues. Trimming left V 4 bases short and J 2 bases short, with 14 bases between. Germline V gene lookup returns CDR1 SQVTM and CDR2 ANQGSEA.

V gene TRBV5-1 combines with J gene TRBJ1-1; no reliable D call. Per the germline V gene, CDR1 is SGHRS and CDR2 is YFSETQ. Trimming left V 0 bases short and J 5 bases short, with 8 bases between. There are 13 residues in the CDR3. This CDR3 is CASSLADETEAFF. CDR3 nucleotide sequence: TGCGCCAGCAGCTTGGCCGACGAGACTGAAGCTTTCTTT.

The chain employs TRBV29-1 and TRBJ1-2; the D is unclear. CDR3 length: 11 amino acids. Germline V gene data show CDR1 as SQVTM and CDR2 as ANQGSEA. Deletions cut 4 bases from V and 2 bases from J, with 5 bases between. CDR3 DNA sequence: TGCAGCGTTGTGGAAAACTATGGCTACACCTTC. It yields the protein CSVVENYGYTF.

The CDR3 loop is CASSSKREGENEQFF. CDR3 sequence (DNA): TGTGCCAGCAGCTCAAAGCGGGAGGGGGAAAATGAGCAGTTCTTC. The chain carries TRBV5-6 and TRBJ2-1; TRBD2 aligns across 10 bases. CDR1 and CDR2 from the germline V gene are SGHDT and YYEEEE. The CDR3 has 15 amino acids. Trimming took 3 bases from V and 7 from J; bases not matched to a gene: 7.

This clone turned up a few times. This CDR3 is CASSYSGQSNQPQHF. CDR3 in DNA: TGTGCCAGCAGTTACTCTGGACAGTCGAATCAGCCCCAGCATTTT. The chain couples TRBV6-5 to TRBJ1-5; a weak D match, TRBD1 (6 bases). CDR3 size: 15 residues. V lost 0 bases to trimming and J lost 4 bases, with 10 bases between them. CDR1 is MNHEY and CDR2 is SVGAGI in the germline V gene.

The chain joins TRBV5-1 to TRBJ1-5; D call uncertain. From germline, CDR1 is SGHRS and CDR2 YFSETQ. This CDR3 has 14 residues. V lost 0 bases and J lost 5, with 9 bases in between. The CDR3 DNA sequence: TGCGCCAGCAGCTTGGGGTCAGAGGATCAGCCCCAGCATTTT. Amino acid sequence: CASSLGSEDQPQHF. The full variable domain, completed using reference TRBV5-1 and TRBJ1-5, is KAGVTQTPRYLIKTRGQQVTLSCSPISGHRSVSWYQQTPGQGLQFLFEYFSETQRNKGNFPGRFSGRQFSNSRSEMNVSTLELGDSALYLCASSLGSEDQPQHFGDGTRLSIL.